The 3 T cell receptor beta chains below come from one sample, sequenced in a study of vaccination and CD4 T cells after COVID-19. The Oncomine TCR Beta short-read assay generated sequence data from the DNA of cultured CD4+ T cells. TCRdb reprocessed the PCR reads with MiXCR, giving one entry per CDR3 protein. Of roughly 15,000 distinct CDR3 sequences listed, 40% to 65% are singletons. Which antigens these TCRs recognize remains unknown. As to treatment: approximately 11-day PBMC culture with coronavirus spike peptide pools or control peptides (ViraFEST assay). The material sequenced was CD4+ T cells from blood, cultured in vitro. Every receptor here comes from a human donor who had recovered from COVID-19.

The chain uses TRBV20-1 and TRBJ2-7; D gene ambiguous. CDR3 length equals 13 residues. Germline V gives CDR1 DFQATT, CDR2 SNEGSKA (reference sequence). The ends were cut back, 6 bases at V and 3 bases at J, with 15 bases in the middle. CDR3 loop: CSAFSGYGYEQYF. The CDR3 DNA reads TGCAGTGCCTTCTCGGGTTACGGCTACGAGCAGTACTTC.

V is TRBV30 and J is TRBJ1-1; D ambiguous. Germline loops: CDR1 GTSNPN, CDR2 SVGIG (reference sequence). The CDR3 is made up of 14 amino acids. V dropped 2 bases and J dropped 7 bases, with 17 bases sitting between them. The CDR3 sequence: CAWSSIEMGYEAFF. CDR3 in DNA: TGTGCCTGGAGTTCAATAGAGATGGGGTATGAAGCTTTCTTT.

The CDR3 spells CASSSTGLRTDTQYF. The DNA for the CDR3 is TGTGCCAGCAGCTCTACGGGACTTCGCACAGATACGCAGTATTTT. V and J are TRBV7-2 and TRBJ2-3; D possibly corresponds to TRBD2 (6 bases). CDR1 and CDR2 from the germline V gene are SGHTA and FQGNSA. The CDR3 contains 15 residues. V lost 4 bases to trimming and J lost 1 base, with 12 bases between them.